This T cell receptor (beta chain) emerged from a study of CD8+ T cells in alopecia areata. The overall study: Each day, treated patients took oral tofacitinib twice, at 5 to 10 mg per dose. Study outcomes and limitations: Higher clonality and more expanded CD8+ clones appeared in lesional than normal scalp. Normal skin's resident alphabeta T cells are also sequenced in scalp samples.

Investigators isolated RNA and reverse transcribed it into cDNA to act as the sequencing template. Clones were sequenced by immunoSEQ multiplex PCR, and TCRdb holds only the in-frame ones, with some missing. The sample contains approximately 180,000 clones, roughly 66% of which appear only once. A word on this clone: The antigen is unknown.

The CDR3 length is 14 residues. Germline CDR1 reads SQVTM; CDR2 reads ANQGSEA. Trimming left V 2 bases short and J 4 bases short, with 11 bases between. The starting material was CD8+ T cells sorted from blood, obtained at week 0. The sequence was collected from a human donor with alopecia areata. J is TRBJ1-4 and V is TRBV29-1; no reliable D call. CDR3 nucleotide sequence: TGCAGCGTTGAACTCCCAGCATTTAATGAAAAACTGTTTTTT. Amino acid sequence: CSVELPAFNEKLFF.